This T cell receptor (beta chain) was obtained from a study of blood T cell repertoires in COVID-19. Sequenced by immunoSEQ multiplex PCR; TCRdb stores in-frame clones only, minus some. The sample records about 170,000 clones, more than 75% being singletons. The germline gives CDR1 SGDLS, CDR2 YYNGEE. The CDR3 sequence is 15 residues long. V shed 2 bases and J shed 3 bases, with 12 bases lying between them. V and J are TRBV9 and TRBJ2-1; a possible D gene is TRBD2 (6 bases). Sequencing used peripheral blood. This TCR came from a man aged 50 to 59 who had recovered from COVID-19. CDR3 sequence reads: CASSVSGLNYNEQFF. CDR3 nucleotide sequence: TGTGCCAGCAGCGTGAGCGGACTAAACTACAATGAGCAGTTCTTC.